The text below deals with one TCR beta chain. Its antigen specificity is not known. No much larger clone exists at a distance of one base, and base qualities are not known. Ends trimmed: V by 7 bases, J by 3 bases; bases unmatched to a gene: 3. Including the terminal cysteine and phenylalanine, the CDR3 comprises 12 residues. Only the CDR3 portion is preserved as DNA: 36 bases, with reading frame beginning at the first base. The germline V gene encodes CDR1 DFQATT and CDR2 SNEGSKA (reference sequence). This entry is derived from a study of T-cell memory formation after mild COVID-19 (dated by TCRdb to the early 2020s). About the full investigation: Most TCR sequence clusters were specific to one of the two donors. In a couple of donors, T-cell clones that expanded and contracted after mild COVID-19 were tracked by sequencing TCRalpha and TCRbeta repertoires over time. The cohort comprised two young, previously healthy adult volunteers, one female and one male.

Sequencing was carried out with an Illumina NovaSeq 6000. TCRalpha and TCRbeta cDNA libraries were built by 5'RACE with constant-segment primers, adding sample barcodes and unique molecular identifiers. Trizol reagent was used to extract RNA from every sample. Library amplification was performed in two PCR steps, and a second sample barcode and Illumina TruSeq adapters were introduced in the second step. The libraries were sequenced on an Illumina NovaSeq using 2 x 150 bp paired-end reads. As for how the authors treated the data: With migec v1.2.7, reads were demultiplexed and then collapsed into UMI-guided consensus sequences. Using mixcr v2.1.11, UMI consensuses were aligned to TRA and TRB V and J templates and then assembled into clonotypes. Clonotypes were classified as expanded or contracted when called significant by both edgeR and NoisET, with noise models trained on biological replicates. edgeR calls used a false discovery rate-adjusted p below 0.01 and a log2 fold-change threshold of 1. As an exploratory analysis of dynamics, PCA with hierarchical clustering was applied to max-normalized trajectories of the 1000 most abundant clonotypes. Separately sequenced CD4+ and CD8+ repertoires were used to assign the CD4 or CD8 phenotype of responding clones. TCRdb redid the processing of the public reads, applying fastp at Q25 and MiXCR, and retained in-frame beta chains. Each entry merges the rows of one CDR3 protein and shows their most common DNA and genes. Clone size and V and J calls follow TCRdb, not the original study. For this sample there are approximately 390,000 distinct CDR3 sequences; approximately 15% appear just once. The ten biggest clones cover about a fifth of the sample.

Broad study findings and their caveats: Balanced CD4/CD8 phenotypes were observed for clones contracting from day 15 to 85, whereas a bias towards CD4+ was observed for a second wave of clones expanding from day 15 to 37. Only a couple of mild cases were covered by the study, and larger cohorts that include severe cases with pre-infection samples were considered necessary. The detection of some responding clones in pre-infection memory suggests that pre-existing cross-reactive memory T cells joined the SARS-CoV-2 response. SARS-CoV-2 specificity of the second-wave clones peaking on day 37 was not confirmed. Contracting CD4+ clones were located mainly in the CM and EM memory subsets, whereas CD8+ clones were found to be enriched in EMRA.

Ficoll-Paque density gradient centrifugation was the method used to isolate PBMCs. Sequencing was done on a sample of PBMCs or a T cell subset sorted from them (not recorded which). The clonotype originates from a man aged 18 to 35 who had mild COVID-19 (a few samples of this study predate the infection). The sample titles of this study are shuffled in the database, so cell type and time point are left out; the donor was told from shared clones. The chain is made from TRBV20-1 and TRBJ1-2, with 9 bases in between that match TRBD1. In nucleotides, the sequence is TGCAGTGGCCGGGACAGGGACTATGGCTACACCTTC. Its protein is CSGRDRDYGYTF.